This T cell receptor (beta chain) was retrieved from a study of T cells after yellow fever vaccination. General study results and limits: Abundant bulk-population clonotypes could contaminate the FACS-sorted repertoires. Once the booster was given, most primary-vaccination clones reappeared, at about 97% for CD4 and roughly 90% for CD8. Clonotypes shared by both compartments, CD4 and CD8, made up a small share.

Template switching by 5'RACE produced TCR cDNA, adding a universal primer site and UMIs. In TCRdb, the 5' RACE reads were re-called with MiXCR into one record per CDR3 protein. This sample has 300,000 to 400,000 distinct CDR3 sequences, with 8.5% to 9% found just once. The CDR3 is 15 residues long. Looked up from germline, CDR1 is SEHNR and CDR2 is FQNEAQ (reference sequence). The V and J ends lost 4 bases and 3 bases respectively, with 12 bases between them. This clonotype was detected ten times or more. Antigen: not known. The TCR originated in a young man who received the YFV17D yellow fever vaccine. The sample consisted of PBMCs, taken on the day of the first yellow fever vaccination. The chain links TRBV7-9 to TRBJ2-2; D is tentatively TRBD1 or TRBD2 (5 bases each). CDR3 sequence reads: CASSSGTLDTGELFF. CDR3 DNA sequence: TGTGCCAGCAGCTCCGGGACCTTGGACACCGGGGAGCTGTTTTTT.